A selection of T cell receptor beta chains follows, all from one sample in a study of beta chain features in type 1 diabetes. TCRdb's copy holds only in-frame clones and misses some; the assay was immunoSEQ multiplex PCR. The profile shows about 700,000 clones, around an eighth of them singletons. The source material was naive CD4+ T cells from blood. All receptors derive from a man between 18 and 29 years old with type 1 diabetes. The CDR3 runs from the conserved cysteine through the conserved F or W. D genes are given only for firm matches.

13	TRBV30	NA	TRBJ2-1	CAWMVLASDEQFF
14	TRBV5-1	NA	TRBJ1-5	CASSLAGSDQPQHF
14	TRBV6-1	NA	TRBJ2-7	CASSEGGREDEQYF
15	TRBV27	NA	TRBJ2-1	CASSQRIMGYNEQFF
16	TRBV5-1	NA	TRBJ2-1	CASSLVHSPSYNEQFF
17	TRBV30	NA	TRBJ2-2	CAWSLYAGVGVTGELFF
11	TRBV29-1	TRBD1	TRBJ1-1	CGTGGNTEAFF
17	TRBV29-1	TRBD2	TRBJ2-2	CSVPGGPAGGITGELFF
16	TRBV5-1	NA	TRBJ2-1	CASSLTGLSSYNEQFF
12	TRBV30	NA	TRBJ1-5	CAWSVMDQPQHF
12	TRBV7-9	NA	TRBJ2-3	CASSSSGDTQYF
13	TRBV13	NA	TRBJ1-2	CASSQMVQHRYTF
15	TRBV27	NA	TRBJ1-1	CASYQPARANTEAFF
13	TRBV5-4	NA	TRBJ2-5	CASSAQGRETQYF
15	TRBV10-3	NA	TRBJ2-2	CAISPEGPNTGELFF
14	TRBV29-1	TRBD2	TRBJ2-1	CSVEGPRGGNEQFF
15	TRBV5-1	TRBD1	TRBJ1-5	CASSLEGQDNQPQHF
15	TRBV30	NA	TRBJ1-2	CAWSVAGRQNYGYTF
15	TRBV4-1	NA	TRBJ1-2	CASNPGRNINYGYTF
16	TRBV2	TRBD2	TRBJ2-5	CASSAPLGGGPETQYF
11	TRBV20-1	TRBD1	TRBJ1-2	CSRTDRGGYTF
13	TRBV11-2	NA	TRBJ1-1	CASSLDEGFEAFF
14	TRBV7-9	NA	TRBJ2-3	CASSLWDSTDTQYF
13	TRBV14	NA	TRBJ2-2	CASSQDRTGELFF